This entry concerns a single T cell receptor (beta chain). Germline-derived CDR1 and CDR2 are SGHNT and YYREEE (reference sequence). The CDR3 totals 15 residues. V gave up 4 bases and J gave up 2 bases, with 16 bases separating them. The entry originates in a study of blood T cell repertoires in COVID-19. Study-level information: Samples came from the United States, Italy and Spain, spanning acute and convalescent COVID-19. PBMCs, B-cell-depleted T cells, or T cells were the source of the cDNA or gDNA that made up the material.

Authors' processing steps: Estimated nucleated cell counts came from reference gene primer amplification. Sequenced by immunoSEQ multiplex PCR; TCRdb stores in-frame clones only, minus some. That table supplies the V and J calls and clone size; D and trimming were determined from the DNA. The sample consists of about 240,000 clones, roughly 90% of them appearing once. The sequenced material came from peripheral blood. The sequence came from a man in his sixties who had recovered from COVID-19. The chain uses TRBV5-4 and TRBJ2-7; tentatively, D is TRBD2 (6 bases). This chain's CDR3 is CASSRGSGAPYEQYF. The CDR3 coding sequence is TGTGCCAGCAGCCGGGGGTCGGGAGCACCCTACGAGCAGTACTTC. Full variable domain (remainder filled in from reference TRBV5-4 and TRBJ2-7): ETGVTQSPTHLIKTRGQQVTLRCSSQSGHNTVSWYQQALGQGPQFIFQYYREEENGRGNFPPRFSGLQFPNYSSELNVNALELDDSALYLCASSRGSGAPYEQYFGPGTRLTVT.